These T cell receptor beta chains were read from a single sample in a study of blood T cell repertoires in COVID-19. Only in-frame clones appear in the TCRdb table, and some are missing; sequencing was by immunoSEQ multiplex PCR. The repertoire holds roughly 240,000 clones, 65% to 90% seen once, with about 4.5% in the top ten. The sample taken for sequencing was peripheral blood. These receptors all come from an older woman with acute or convalescent COVID-19. CDR3s include the opening cysteine and the closing phenylalanine or tryptophan. Fields, in order: V gene, J gene, clone size, CDR3 protein. Size is stated for part of the rows, as once, few or many counts, or as a class when the clone is expanded.

>TRBV6-6|TRBJ1-1|.
CASRGVGTKYTEAFF
>TRBV30|TRBJ1-1|.
CAWKNSGNTEAFF
>TRBV4-2|TRBJ2-7|.
CASSRGLAGTSYEQYF
>TRBV7-9|TRBJ2-7|.
CASSRKDSSAYEQYF
>TRBV7-7|TRBJ1-2|.
CASSLRGWPNYGYTF
>TRBV5-1|TRBJ1-6|.
CASSLGRGSSPLHF
>TRBV12-3/TRBV12-4|TRBJ1-1|few
CASSWTRGEAFF
>TRBV28|TRBJ2-7|.
CASSLWDSSSYEQYF
>TRBV9|TRBJ2-5|.
CASSVGTGMRETQYF
>TRBV30|TRBJ1-3|.
CAWRTKNRDTIYF
>TRBV3-1/TRBV3-2|TRBJ1-1|few
CASSQDSNFRGWNTEAFF
>TRBV9|TRBJ2-1|.
CASSVFLAGGFQFF
>TRBV19|TRBJ1-4|.
CASSTQGSREKLFF
>TRBV12-3/TRBV12-4|TRBJ1-1|.
CASSLGQGAFF
>TRBV24-1|TRBJ2-5|.
CATSDPGQGGETQYF
>TRBV5-1|TRBJ2-2|.
CASSLGQSGTGELFF